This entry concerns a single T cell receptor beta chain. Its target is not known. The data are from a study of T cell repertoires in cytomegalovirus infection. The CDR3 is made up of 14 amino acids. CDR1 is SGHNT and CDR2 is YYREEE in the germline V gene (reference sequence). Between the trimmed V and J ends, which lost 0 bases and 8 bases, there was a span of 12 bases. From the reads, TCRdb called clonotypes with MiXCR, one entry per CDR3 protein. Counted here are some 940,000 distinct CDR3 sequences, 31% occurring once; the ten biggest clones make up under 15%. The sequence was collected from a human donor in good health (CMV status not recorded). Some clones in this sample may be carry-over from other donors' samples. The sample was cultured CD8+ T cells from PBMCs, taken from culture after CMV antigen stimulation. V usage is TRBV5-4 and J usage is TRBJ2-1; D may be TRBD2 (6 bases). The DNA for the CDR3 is TGTGCCAGCAGCTTGGATCGCGGCGGGGATGAGCAGTTCTTC. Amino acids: CASSLDRGGDEQFF.